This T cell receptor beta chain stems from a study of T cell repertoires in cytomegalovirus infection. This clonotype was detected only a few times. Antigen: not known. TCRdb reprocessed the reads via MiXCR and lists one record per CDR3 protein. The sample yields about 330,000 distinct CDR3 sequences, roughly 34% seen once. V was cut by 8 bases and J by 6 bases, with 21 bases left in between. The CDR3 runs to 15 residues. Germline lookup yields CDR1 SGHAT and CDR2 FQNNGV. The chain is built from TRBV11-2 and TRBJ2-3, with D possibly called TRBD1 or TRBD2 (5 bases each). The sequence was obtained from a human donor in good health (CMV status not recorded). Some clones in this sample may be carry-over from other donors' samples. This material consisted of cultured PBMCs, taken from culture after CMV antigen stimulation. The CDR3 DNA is TGTGCCAGCTCCCAAGGCGGTGGGGGTGTTGATACGCAGTATTTT. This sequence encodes CASSQGGGGVDTQYF. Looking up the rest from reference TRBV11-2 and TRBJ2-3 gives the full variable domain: EAGVAQSPRYKIIEKRQSVAFWCNPISGHATLYWYQQILGQGPKLLIQFQNNGVVDDSQLPKDRFSAERLKGVDSTLKIQPAKLEDSAVYLCASSQGGGGVDTQYFGPGTRLTVL.